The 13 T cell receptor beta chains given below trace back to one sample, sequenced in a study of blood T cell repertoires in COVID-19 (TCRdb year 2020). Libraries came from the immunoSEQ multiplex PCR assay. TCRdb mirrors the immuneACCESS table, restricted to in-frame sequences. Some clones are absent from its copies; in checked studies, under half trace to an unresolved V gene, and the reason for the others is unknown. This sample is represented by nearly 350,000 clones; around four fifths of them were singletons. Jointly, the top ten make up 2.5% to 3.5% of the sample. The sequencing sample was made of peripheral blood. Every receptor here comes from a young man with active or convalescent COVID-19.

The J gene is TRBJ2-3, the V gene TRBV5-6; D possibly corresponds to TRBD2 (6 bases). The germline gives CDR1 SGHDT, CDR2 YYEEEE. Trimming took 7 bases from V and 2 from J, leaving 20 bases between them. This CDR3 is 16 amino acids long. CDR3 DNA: TGTGCCAGCTACGCTGGGGGGACTCCATACACAGATACGCAGTATTTT. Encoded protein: CASYAGGTPYTDTQYF.

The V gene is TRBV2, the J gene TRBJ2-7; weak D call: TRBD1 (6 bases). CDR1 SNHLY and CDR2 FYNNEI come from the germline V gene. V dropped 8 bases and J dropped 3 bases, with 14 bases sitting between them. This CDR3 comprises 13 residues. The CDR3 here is CASQQGSLYEQYF. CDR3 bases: TGTGCCAGCCAACAGGGCAGCCTCTACGAGCAGTACTTC.

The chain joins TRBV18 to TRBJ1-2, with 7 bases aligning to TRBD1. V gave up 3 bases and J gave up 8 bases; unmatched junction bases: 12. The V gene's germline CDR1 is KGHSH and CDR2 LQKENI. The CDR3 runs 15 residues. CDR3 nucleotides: TGTGCCAGCTCACCCGGACCTCCTACAGGGGAGGGCTACACCTTC. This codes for CASSPGPPTGEGYTF.

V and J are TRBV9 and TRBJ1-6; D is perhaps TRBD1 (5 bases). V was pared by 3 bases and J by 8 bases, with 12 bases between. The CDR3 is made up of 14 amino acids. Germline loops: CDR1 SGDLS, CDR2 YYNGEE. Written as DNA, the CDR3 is TGTGCCAGCAGCGAGGGCAGGGTTGATTCACCCCTCCACTTT. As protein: CASSEGRVDSPLHF.

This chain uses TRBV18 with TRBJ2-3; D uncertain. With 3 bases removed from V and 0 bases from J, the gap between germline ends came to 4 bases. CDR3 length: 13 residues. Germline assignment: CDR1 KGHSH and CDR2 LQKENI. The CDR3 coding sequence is TGTGCCAGCTCACCTTATAGCACAGATACGCAGTATTTT. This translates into CASSPYSTDTQYF.

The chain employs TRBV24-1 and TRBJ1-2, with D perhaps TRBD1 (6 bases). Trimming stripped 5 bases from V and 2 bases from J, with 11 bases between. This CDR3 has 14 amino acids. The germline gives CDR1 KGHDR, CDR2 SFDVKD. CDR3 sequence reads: CATSGTQGNYGYTF. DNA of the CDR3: TGTGCCACCAGTGGGACACAGGGAAACTATGGCTACACCTTC.

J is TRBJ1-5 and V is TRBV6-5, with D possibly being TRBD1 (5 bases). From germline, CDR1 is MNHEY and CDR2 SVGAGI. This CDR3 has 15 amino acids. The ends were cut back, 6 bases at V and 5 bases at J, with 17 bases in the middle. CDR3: CASRLSARGDQPQHF. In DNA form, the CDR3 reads TGTGCCAGCAGACTCTCGGCCCGGGGGGATCAGCCCCAGCATTTT.

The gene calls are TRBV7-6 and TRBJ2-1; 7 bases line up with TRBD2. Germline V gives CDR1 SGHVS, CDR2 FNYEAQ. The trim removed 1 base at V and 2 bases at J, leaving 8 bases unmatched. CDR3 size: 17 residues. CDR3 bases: TGTGCCAGCAGCTTAGGTGGAGCGGGACCACCCTACAATGAGCAGTTCTTC. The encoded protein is CASSLGGAGPPYNEQFF. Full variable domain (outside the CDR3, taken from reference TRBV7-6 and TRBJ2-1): GAGVSQSPRYKVTKRGQDVALRCDPISGHVSLYWYRQALGQGPEFLTYFNYEAQQDKSGLPNDRFSAERPEGSISTLTIQRTEQRDSAMYRCASSLGGAGPPYNEQFFGPGTRLTVL.

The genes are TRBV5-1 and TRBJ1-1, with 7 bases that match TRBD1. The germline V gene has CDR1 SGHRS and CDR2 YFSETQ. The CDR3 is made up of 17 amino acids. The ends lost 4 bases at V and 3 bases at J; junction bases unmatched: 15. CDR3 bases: TGCGCCAGCAGCCCCTCCCCCAGACAGGGTTGGGACACTGAAGCTTTCTTT. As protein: CASSPSPRQGWDTEAFF.

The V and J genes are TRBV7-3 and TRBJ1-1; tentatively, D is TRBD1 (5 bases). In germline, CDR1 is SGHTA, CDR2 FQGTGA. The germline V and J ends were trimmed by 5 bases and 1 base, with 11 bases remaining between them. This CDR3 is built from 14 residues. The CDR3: CASSKTTGNTEAFF. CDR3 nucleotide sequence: TGTGCCAGCAGCAAAACCACAGGGAACACTGAAGCTTTCTTT.

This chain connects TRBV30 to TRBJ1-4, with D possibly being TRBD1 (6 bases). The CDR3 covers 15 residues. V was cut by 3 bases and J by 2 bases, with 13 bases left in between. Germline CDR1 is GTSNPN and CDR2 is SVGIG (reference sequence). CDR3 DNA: TGTGCCTGGAGCCTGGGGGACATGACTAATGAAAAACTGTTTTTT. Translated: CAWSLGDMTNEKLFF.

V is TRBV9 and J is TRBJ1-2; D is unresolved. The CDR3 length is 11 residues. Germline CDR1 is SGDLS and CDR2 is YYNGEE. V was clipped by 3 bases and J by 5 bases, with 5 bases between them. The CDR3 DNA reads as TGTGCCAGCAGCGCCACTTATGGCTACACCTTC. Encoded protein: CASSATYGYTF.

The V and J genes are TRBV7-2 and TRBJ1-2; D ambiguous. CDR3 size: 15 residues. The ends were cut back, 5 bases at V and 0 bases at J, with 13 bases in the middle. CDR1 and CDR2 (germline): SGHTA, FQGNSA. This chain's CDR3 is CASSQNPGSNYGYTF. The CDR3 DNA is TGTGCCAGCAGCCAAAACCCGGGATCTAACTATGGCTACACCTTC.